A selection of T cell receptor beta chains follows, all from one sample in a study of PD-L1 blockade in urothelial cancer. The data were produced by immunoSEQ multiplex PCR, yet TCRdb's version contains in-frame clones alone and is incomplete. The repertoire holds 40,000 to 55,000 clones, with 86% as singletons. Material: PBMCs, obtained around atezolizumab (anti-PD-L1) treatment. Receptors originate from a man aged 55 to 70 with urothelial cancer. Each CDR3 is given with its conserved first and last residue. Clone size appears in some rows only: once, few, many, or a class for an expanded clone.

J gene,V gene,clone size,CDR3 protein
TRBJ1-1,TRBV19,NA,CASSNSLDRTEAFF
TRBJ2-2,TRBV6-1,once,CASRDDRWTGELFF
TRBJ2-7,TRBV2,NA,CAGRGGLASGNYEQYF
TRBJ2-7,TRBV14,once,CASSQQGALYEQYF
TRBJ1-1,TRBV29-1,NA,CSVGGTGALSEAFF
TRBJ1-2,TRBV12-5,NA,CASGFNTIYGYTF
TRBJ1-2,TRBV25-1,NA,CASKQGDYGYTF
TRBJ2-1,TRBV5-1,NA,CASSLGGQYREEQFF
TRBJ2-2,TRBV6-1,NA,CASSRTGGTGELFF
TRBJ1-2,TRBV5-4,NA,CASSLVGGQGLGYTF
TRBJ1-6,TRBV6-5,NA,CASRGGGSYNSPLHF
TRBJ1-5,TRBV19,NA,CASTTPGVYQPQHF
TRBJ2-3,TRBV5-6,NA,CASSSRASGRILGDTQYF
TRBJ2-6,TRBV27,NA,CASRPSRSGANVLTF
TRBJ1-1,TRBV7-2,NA,CASRDRGRLNTEAFF
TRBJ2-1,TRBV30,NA,CAWSSFGQGAYHEQFF
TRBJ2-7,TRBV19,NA,CASSTGQPGSYEQYF